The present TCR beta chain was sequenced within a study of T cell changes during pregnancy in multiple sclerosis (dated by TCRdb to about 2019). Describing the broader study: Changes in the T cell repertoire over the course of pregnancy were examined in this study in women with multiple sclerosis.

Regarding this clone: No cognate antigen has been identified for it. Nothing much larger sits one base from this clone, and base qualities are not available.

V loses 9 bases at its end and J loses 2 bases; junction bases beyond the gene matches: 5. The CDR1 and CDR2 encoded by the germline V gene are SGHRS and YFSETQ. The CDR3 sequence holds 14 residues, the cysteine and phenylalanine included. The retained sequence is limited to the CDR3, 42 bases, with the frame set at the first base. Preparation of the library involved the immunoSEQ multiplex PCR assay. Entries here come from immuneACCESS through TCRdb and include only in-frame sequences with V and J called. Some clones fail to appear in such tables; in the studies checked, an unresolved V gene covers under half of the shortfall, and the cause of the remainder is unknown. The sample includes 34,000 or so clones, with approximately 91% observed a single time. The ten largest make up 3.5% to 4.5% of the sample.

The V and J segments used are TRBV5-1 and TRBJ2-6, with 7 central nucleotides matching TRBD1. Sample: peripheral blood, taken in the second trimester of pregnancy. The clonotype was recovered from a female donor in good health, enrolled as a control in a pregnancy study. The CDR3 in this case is CATNRGTGANVLTF. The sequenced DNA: TGCGCCACCAACAGGGGTACTGGGGCCAACGTCCTGACTTTC. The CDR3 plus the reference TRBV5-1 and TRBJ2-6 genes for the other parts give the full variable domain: KAGVTQTPRYLIKTRGQQVTLSCSPISGHRSVSWYQQTPGQGLQFLFEYFSETQRNKGNFPGRFSGRQFSNSRSEMNVSTLELGDSALYLCATNRGTGANVLTFGAGSRLTVL.